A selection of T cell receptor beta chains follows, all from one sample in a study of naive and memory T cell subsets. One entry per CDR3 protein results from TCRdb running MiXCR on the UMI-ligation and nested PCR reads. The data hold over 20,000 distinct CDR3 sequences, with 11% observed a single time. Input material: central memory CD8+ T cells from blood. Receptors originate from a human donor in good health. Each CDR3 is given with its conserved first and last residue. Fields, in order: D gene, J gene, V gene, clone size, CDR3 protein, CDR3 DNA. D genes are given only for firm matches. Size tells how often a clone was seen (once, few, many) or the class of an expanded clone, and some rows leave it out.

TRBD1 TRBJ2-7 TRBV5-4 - CASSTGTVYEQYF TGTGCCAGCAGCACCGGGACAGTCTACGAGCAGTACTTC
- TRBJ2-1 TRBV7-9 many CASSLVASRNNEQFF TGTGCCAGCAGCCTCGTAGCGTCTCGTAACAATGAGCAGTTCTTC
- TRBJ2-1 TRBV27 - CASSPSVGAANEQFF TGTGCCAGCAGTCCGTCGGTCGGAGCGGCCAATGAGCAGTTCTTC
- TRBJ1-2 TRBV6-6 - CASSLTYGYTF TGTGCCAGCAGTTTAACCTATGGCTACACCTTC
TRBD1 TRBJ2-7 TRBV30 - CAWATDRGAYEQYF TGTGCCTGGGCGACAGACAGGGGAGCCTACGAGCAGTACTTC
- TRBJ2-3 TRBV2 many CASSVSGPTDTQYF TGTGCCAGCAGCGTCAGCGGACCCACAGATACGCAGTATTTT
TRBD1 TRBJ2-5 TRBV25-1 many CASREQGAPGKETQYF TGTGCCAGCAGAGAACAGGGGGCTCCAGGAAAAGAGACCCAGTACTTC
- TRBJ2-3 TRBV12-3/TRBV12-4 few CASSEGGTTQYF TGTGCCAGCAGCGAGGGGGGGACGACGCAGTATTTT
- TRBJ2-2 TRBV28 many CASSFGGNTGELFF TGTGCCAGCAGTTTTGGGGGGAACACCGGGGAGCTGTTTTTT
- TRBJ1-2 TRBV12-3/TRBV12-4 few CASSYTGWDYAYGYTF TGTGCCAGCAGTTATACGGGATGGGACTACGCATATGGCTACACCTTC
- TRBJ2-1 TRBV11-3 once CASSLGSDVGGVLGNEQFF TGTGCCAGCAGCTTAGGGTCCGATGTAGGGGGGGTATTAGGCAATGAGCAGTTCTTC
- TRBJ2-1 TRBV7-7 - CASSLKGGADEQFF TGTGCCAGCAGCTTAAAGGGGGGAGCGGATGAGCAGTTCTTC
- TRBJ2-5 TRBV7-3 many CASSLFGGDVQETQYF TGTGCCAGCAGCTTATTCGGAGGGGACGTCCAAGAGACCCAGTACTTC
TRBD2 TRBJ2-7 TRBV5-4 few CASRPGTSAEQYF TGTGCCAGCAGACCCGGGACTAGCGCCGAGCAGTACTTC
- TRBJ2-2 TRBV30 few CAWSGWGELFF TGTGCCTGGAGCGGGTGGGGGGAGCTGTTTTTT
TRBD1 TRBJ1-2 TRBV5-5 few CASSLWKGTGGAGGYTF TGTGCCAGCAGCCTCTGGAAAGGGACAGGGGGCGCGGGTGGCTACACCTTC
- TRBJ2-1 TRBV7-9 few CASSSTSYNEQFF TGTGCCAGCAGCTCCACCTCCTACAATGAGCAGTTCTTC
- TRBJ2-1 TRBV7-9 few CASSLLRGEEFF TGTGCCAGCAGCTTATTACGAGGGGAGGAGTTCTTC
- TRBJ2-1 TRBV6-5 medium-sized CASSYSRLGSSYNEQFF TGTGCCAGCAGTTACTCCCGTTTGGGGAGCTCCTACAATGAGCAGTTCTTC
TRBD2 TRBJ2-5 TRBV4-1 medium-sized CASSLRTSGGAETQYF TGCGCCAGCAGCCTGAGGACTAGCGGGGGGGCGGAGACCCAGTACTTC
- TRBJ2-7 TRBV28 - CASSLIRGGDEQYF TGTGCCAGCAGTTTAATAAGGGGTGGCGACGAGCAGTACTTC
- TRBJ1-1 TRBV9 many CASSVSGNTEAFF TGTGCCAGCAGCGTAAGCGGGAACACTGAAGCTTTCTTT
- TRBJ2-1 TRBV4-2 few CASSQDFRSYNEQFF TGTGCCAGCAGCCAAGACTTTCGTTCCTACAATGAGCAGTTCTTC
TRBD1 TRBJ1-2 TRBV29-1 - CSDGTGGAGYGYTF TGCAGCGACGGGACAGGGGGCGCGGGCTATGGCTACACCTTC
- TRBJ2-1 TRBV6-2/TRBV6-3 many CASSYSEAEGVYNEQFF TGTGCCAGCAGTTACTCTGAGGCGGAGGGGGTTTACAATGAGCAGTTCTTC
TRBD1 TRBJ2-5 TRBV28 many CASSPGQAIQETQYF TGTGCCAGCAGTCCTGGACAGGCGATCCAAGAGACCCAGTACTTC
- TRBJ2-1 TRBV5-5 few CASSRGWEQFF TGTGCCAGCAGCCGGGGGTGGGAGCAGTTCTTC
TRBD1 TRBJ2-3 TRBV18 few CASSSTGGTDTQYF TGTGCCAGCTCATCGACAGGGGGCACAGATACGCAGTATTTT
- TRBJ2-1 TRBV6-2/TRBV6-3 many CASSYGPNEQFF TGTGCCAGCAGTTACGGGCCCAATGAGCAGTTCTTC
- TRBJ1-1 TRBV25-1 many CASSPPWKNTEAFF TGTGCCAGCAGCCCGCCTTGGAAGAACACTGAAGCTTTCTTT
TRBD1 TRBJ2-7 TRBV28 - CASRGQGGYEQYF TGTGCCAGCAGGGGACAGGGAGGGTACGAGCAGTACTTC
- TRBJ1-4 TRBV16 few CASSPVSFATNEKLFF TGTGCCAGCAGCCCGGTATCCTTTGCAACTAATGAAAAACTGTTTTTT
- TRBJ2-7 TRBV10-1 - CASSEGRSVDEQYF TGCGCCAGCAGTGAGGGTAGGAGCGTTGACGAGCAGTACTTC
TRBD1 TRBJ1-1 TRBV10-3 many CAISESWTGGVNTEAFF TGTGCCATCAGTGAGTCCTGGACAGGGGGTGTGAACACTGAAGCTTTCTTT
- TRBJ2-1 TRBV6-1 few CASLGGSGGSYNEQFF TGTGCCAGCCTGGGGGGTAGCGGAGGGTCCTACAATGAGCAGTTCTTC
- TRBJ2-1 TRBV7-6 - CASSPSVDSYNEQFF TGTGCCAGCAGCCCTAGCGTCGACTCCTACAATGAGCAGTTCTTC